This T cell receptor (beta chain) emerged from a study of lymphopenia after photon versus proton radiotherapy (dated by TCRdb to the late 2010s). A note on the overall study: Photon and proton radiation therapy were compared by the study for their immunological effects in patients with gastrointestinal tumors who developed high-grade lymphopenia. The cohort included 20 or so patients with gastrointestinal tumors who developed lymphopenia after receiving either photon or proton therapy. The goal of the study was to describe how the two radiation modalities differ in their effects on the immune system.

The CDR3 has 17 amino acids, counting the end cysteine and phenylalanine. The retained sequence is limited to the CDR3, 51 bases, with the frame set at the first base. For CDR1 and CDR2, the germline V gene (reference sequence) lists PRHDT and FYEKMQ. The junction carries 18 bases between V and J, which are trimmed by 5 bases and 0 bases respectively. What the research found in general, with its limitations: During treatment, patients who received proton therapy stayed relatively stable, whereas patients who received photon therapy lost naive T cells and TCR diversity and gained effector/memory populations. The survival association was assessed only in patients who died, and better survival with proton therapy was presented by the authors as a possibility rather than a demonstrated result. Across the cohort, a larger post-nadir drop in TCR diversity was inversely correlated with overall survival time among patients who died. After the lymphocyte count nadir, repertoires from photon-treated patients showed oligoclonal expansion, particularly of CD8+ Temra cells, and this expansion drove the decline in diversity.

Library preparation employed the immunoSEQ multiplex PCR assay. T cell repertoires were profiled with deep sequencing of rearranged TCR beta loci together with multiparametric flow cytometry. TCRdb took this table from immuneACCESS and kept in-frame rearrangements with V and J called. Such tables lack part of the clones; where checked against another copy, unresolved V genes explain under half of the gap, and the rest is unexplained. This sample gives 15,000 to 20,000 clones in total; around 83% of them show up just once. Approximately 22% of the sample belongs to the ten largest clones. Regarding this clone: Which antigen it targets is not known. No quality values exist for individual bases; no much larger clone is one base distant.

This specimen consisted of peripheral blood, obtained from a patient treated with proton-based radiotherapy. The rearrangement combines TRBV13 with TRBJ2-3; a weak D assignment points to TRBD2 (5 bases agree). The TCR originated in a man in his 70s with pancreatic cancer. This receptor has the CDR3 CASSPLGGLKSTDTQYF. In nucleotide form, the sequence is TGTGCCAGCAGCCCCCTTGGAGGACTCAAAAGCACAGATACGCAGTATTTT.